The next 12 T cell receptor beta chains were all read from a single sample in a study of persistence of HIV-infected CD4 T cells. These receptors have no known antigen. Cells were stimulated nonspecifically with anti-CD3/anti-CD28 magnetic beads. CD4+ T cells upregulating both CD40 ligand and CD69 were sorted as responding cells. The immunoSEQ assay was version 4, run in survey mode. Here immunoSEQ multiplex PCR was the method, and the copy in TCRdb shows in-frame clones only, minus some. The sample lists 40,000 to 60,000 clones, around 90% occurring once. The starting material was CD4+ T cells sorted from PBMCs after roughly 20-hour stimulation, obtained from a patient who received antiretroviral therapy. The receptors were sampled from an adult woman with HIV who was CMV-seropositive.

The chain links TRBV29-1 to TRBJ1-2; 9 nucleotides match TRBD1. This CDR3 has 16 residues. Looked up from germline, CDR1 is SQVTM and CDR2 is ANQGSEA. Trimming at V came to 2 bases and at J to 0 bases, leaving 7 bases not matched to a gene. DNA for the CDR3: TGCAGCGTTGAAAACAGGGGGCCCGACTCTAACTATGGCTACACCTTC. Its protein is CSVENRGPDSNYGYTF.

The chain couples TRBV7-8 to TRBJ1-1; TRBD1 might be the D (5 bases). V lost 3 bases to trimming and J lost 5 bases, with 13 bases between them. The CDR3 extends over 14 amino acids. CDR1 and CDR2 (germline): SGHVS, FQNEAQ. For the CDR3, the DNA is TGTGCCAGCAGCTTGGGGGTATTAGTGACTGAAGCTTTCTTT. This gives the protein CASSLGVLVTEAFF.

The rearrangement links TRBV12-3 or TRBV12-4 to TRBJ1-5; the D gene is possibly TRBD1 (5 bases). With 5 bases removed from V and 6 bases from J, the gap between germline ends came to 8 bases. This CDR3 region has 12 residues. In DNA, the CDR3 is TGTGCCAGCAGTGCAGGGTTTCAGCCCCAGCATTTT. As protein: CASSAGFQPQHF.

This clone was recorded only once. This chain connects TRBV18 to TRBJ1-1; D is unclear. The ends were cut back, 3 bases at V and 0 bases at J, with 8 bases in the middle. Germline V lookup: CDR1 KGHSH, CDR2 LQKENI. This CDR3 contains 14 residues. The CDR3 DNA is TGTGCCAGCTCACCTGGCCCGGTGAACACTGAAGCTTTCTTT. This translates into CASSPGPVNTEAFF.

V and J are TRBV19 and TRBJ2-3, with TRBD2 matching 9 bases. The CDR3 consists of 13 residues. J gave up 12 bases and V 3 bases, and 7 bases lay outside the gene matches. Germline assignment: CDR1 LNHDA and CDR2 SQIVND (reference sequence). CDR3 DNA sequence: TGTGCCAGTAGTATGGGCGCGGGGGGGGATCAGTATTTT. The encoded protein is CASSMGAGGDQYF.

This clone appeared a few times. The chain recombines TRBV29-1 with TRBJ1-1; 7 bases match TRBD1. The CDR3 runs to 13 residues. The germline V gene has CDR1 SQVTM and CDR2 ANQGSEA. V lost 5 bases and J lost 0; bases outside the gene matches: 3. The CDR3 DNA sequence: TGCAGCGTTAGGGACAGCGTGAACACTGAAGCTTTCTTT. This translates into CSVRDSVNTEAFF.

The CDR3 region has the DNA TGCGCCAGCAGCTTGGGGGGACAGGGAAACACTGAAGCTTTCTTT. Amino acids: CASSLGGQGNTEAFF. V is TRBV5-1 and J is TRBJ1-1; 9 nucleotides agree with TRBD1. The junction had 2 bases not matched to a gene; V was cut back by 0 bases and J by 2 bases. There are 15 residues in the CDR3. CDR1 SGHRS and CDR2 YFSETQ come from the germline V gene.

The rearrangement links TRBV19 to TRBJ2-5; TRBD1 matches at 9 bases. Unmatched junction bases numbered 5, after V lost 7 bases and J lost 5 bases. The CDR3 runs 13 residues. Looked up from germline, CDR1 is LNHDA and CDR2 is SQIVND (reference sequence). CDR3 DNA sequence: TGTGCCAGTAAGGCAGGGACAGGGGAGACCCAGTACTTC. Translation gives CASKAGTGETQYF.

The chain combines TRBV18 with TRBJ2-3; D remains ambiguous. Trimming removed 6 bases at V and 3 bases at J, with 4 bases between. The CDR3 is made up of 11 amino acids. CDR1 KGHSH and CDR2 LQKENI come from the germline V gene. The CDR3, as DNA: TGTGCCAGCTCGCTAACAGATACGCAGTATTTT. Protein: CASSLTDTQYF.

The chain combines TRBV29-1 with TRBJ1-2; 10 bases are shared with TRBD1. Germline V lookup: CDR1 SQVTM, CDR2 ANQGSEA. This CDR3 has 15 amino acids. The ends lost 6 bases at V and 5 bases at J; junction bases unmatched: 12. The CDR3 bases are TGCAGCGTGGGTACTGGGACAGGGGCGAGATATGGCTACACCTTC. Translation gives CSVGTGTGARYGYTF.

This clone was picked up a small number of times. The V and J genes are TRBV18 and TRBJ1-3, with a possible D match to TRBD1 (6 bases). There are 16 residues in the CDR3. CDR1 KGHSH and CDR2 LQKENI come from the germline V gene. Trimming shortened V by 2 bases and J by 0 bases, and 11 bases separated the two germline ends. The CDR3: CASSPTSGDSGNTIYF. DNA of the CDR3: TGTGCCAGCTCACCAACATCAGGGGACTCTGGAAACACCATATATTTT.

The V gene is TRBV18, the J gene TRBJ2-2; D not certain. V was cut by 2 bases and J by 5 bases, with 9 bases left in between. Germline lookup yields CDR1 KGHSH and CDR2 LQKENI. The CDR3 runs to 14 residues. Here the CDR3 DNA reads TGTGCCAGCTCACCAAAGTCAGGAACCGGGGAGCTGTTTTTT. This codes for CASSPKSGTGELFF.